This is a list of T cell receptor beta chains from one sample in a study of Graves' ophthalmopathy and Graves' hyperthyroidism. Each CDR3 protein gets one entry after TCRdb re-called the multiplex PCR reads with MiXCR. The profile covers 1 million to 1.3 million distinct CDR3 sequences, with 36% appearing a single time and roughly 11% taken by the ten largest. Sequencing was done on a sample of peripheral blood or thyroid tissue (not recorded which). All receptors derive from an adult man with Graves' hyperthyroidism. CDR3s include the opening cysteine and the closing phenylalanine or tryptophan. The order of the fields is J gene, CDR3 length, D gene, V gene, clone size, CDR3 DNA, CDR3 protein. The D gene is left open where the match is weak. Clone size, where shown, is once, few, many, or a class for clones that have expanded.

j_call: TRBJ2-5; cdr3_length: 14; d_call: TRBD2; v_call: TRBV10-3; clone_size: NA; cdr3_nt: TGTGCCACGTCGACCGGGACTAGCGCCGAGACCCAGTACTTC; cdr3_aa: CATSTGTSAETQYF
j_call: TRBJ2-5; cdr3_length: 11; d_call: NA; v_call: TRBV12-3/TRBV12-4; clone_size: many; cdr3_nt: TGTGCCAGCAGTTTTGGCCAGACCCAGTACTTC; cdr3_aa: CASSFGQTQYF
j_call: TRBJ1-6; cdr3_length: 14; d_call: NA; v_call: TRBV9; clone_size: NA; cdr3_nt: TGTGCCAGCAGCGTAGGCCAGCTGGGGTCGAACCTCCACTTT; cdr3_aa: CASSVGQLGSNLHF
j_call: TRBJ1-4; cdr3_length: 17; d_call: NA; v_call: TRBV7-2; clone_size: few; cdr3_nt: TGTGCCAGCAGCTCCAACGCCGCCAGGGGAGTTTGGGAAAAACTGTTTTTT; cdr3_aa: CASSSNAARGVWEKLFF
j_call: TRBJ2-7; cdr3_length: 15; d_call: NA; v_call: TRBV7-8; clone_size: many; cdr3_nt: TGTGCCAGCAGCCTCCGGGACGGAAGCTCCTACGAGCAGTACTTC; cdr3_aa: CASSLRDGSSYEQYF
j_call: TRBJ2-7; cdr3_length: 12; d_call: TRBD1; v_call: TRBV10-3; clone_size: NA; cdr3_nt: TGTGTCATCAGGGACAGCAACTACGAGCAGTACTTC; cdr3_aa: CVIRDSNYEQYF
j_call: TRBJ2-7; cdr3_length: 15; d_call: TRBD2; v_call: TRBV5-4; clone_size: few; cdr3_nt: TGTGCCAGCACCAACCGCGGGAGGCCATCCTACGAGCAGTACTTC; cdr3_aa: CASTNRGRPSYEQYF
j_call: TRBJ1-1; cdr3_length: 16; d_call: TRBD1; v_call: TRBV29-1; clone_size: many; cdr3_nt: TGCAGCGTTGAACCGGGACAGGGGGCTCGGGACACTGAAGCTTTCTTT; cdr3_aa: CSVEPGQGARDTEAFF
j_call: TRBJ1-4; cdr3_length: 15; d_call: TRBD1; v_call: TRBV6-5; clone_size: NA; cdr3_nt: TGTGCCAGCAGTTACTCCACGACAGGGAATGAAAAACTGTTTTTT; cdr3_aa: CASSYSTTGNEKLFF
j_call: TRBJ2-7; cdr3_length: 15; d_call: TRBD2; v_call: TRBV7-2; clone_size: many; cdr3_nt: TGTGCCAGCAGCTTAGGACTAGCGGTTTCTTACGAGCAGTACTTC; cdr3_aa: CASSLGLAVSYEQYF
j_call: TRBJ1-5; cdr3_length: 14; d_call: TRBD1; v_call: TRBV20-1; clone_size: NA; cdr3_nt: TGCAGTGCCAGCAGTTCGGACAGGGAACAGCCCCAGCATTTT; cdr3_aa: CSASSSDREQPQHF
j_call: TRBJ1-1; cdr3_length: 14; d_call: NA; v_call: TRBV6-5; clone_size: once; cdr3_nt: TGTGCCAGCAGTGAATCTTTGGGGAGCACTGAAGCTTTCTTT; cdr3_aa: CASSESLGSTEAFF
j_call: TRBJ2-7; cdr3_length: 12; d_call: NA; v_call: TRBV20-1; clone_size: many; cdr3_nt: TGCAGTGCTAGATTCTGGACCCACGAGCAGTACTTC; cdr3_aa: CSARFWTHEQYF
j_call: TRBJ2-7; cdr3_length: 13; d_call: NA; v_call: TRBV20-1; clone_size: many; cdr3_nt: TGCAGTGCCCTGGCCCCTAGCGACTACGAGCAGTACTTC; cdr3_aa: CSALAPSDYEQYF
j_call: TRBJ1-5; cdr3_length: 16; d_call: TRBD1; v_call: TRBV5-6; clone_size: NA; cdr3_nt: TGTGCCAGCAGCCGCCCGGGACAGGGGCCTGGATGGCCCCAGCATTTT; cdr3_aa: CASSRPGQGPGWPQHF
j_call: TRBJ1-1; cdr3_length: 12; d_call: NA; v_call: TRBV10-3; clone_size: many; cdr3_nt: TGTGCCATCAAGGCGGGGAACACTGAAGCTTTCTTT; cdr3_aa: CAIKAGNTEAFF
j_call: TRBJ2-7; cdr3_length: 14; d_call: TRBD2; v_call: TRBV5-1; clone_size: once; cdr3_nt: TGCGCCAGCAGCTTGGATGGGGGGGCCTACGAGCAGTACTTC; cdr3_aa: CASSLDGGAYEQYF
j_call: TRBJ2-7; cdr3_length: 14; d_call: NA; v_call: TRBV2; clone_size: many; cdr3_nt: TGTGCCAGCACAGGACAGGGAGGGGCCGGCGAGCAGTACTTC; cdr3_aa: CASTGQGGAGEQYF
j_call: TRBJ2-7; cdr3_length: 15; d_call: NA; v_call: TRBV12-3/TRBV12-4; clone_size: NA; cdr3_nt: TGTGCCAGCAGTTTCCGGGACAAAAGCTCCTACGAGCAGTACTTC; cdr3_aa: CASSFRDKSSYEQYF
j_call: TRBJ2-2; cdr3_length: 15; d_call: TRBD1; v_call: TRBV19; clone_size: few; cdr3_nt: TGTGCCAGTAGTGAAGGACAGGGGACCACCGGGGAGCTGTTTTTT; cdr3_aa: CASSEGQGTTGELFF
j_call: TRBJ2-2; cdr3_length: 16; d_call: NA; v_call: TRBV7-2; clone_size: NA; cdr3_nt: TGTGCCAGCAGCTTAGTTGGTTTTAGCGGCGCCGGGGAGCTGTTTTTT; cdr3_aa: CASSLVGFSGAGELFF
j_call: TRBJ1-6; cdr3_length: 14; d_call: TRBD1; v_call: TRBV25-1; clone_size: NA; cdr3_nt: TGTGCCAGCTTATATAGGGCAGGGGGATCACCCCTCCACTTT; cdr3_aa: CASLYRAGGSPLHF
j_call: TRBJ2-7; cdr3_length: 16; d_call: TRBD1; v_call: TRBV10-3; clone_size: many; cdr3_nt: TGTGCCATCAGTGTAGGAAGGGGACAGGCTAACTACGAGCAGTACTTC; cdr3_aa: CAISVGRGQANYEQYF
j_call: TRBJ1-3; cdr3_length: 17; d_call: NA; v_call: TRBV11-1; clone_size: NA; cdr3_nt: TGTGCCAGCAGCTTAGCGAGGGGCGGGACCGGTGGAAACACCACATATTTT; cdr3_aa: CASSLARGGTGGNTTYF
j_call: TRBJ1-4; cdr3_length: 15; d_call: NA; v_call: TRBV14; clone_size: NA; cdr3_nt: TGTGCCAGCAGCCGTTCAGGGACCCATCTTGAAAAACTGTTTTTT; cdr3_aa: CASSRSGTHLEKLFF
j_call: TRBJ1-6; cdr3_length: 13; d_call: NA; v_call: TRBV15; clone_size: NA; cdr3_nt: TGTGCCACCAGCCAGGACGGTAATTCACCCCTCCACTTT; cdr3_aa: CATSQDGNSPLHF
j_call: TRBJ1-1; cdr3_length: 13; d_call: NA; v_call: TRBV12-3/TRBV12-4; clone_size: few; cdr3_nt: TGTGCCAGCAGTTTATATGTGGGGGCGGATCGGATCTTT; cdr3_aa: CASSLYVGADRIF
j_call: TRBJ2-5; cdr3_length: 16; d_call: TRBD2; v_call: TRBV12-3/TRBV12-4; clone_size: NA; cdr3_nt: TGTGCCAGCAGTTTCCAAGGACTAGGAGGAGGAGAGACCCAGTACTTC; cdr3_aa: CASSFQGLGGGETQYF
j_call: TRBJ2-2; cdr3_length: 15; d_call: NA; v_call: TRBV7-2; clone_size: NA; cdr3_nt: TGTGCCAGCAGCTTTTCGGCAGCGTATGCCGGGGAGCTGTTTTTT; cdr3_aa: CASSFSAAYAGELFF
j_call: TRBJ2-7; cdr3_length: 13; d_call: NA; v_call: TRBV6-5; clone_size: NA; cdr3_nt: TGTGCCAGCAGACCCCCCGGAAGGGGCGAGCAGTACTTC; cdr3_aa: CASRPPGRGEQYF
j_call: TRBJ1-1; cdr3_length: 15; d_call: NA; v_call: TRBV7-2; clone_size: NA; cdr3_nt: TGTGCCAGCGGATCCGGGGGCTCCGGAAACACTGAAGCTTTCTTT; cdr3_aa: CASGSGGSGNTEAFF
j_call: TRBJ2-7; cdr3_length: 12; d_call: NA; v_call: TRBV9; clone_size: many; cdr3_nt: TGTGCCAGCAGCGTAGTGGAGGGCGAGCAGTACTTC; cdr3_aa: CASSVVEGEQYF
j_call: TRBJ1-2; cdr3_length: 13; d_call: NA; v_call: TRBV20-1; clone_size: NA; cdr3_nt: TGCAGTGCTAGAGATCTCAGGGGCTCTGGCTACACCTTC; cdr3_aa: CSARDLRGSGYTF
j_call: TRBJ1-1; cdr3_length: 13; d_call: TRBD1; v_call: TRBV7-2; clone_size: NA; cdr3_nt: TGTGCCAGCAGAAGAGGGGGCTACACTGAAGCTTTCTTT; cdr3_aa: CASRRGGYTEAFF
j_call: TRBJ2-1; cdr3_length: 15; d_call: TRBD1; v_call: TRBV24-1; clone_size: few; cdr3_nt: TGTGCCACCAGTGATATCCAGACAGGGGTCGATGAGCAGTTCTTC; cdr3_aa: CATSDIQTGVDEQFF
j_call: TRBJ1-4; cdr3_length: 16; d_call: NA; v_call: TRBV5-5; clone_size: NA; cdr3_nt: TGTGCCAGCAGCCTGAGCGGGTCAGCGCCAAATGAAAAACTGTTTTTT; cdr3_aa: CASSLSGSAPNEKLFF
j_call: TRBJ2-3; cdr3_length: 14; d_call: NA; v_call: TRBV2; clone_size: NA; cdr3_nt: TGTGCCAGCAGTGAGCACAGTAGCACAGATACGCAGTATTTT; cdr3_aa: CASSEHSSTDTQYF
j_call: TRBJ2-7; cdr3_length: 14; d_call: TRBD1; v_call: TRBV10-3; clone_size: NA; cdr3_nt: TGTGCCAGCAAGGGGGACAGGGGGCCCAACGAGCAGTACTTC; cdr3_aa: CASKGDRGPNEQYF
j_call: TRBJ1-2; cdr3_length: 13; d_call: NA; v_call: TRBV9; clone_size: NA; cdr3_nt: TGTGCCAGCAGCGCGGGAGGGGTCCCAGGCTACACCTTC; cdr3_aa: CASSAGGVPGYTF
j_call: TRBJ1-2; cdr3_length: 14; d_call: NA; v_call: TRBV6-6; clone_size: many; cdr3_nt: TGTGCCAGCCGTAAAGCAGCAAGGAACTATGGCTACACCTTC; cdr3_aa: CASRKAARNYGYTF
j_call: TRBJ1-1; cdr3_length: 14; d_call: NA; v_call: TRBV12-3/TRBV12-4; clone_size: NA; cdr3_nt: TGTGCCAGCAGCCTCGCTTCAGCGAACACTGAAGCTTTCTTT; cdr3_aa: CASSLASANTEAFF
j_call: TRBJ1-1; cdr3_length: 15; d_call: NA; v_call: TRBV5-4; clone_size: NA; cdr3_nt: TGTGCCAGCAGCCTCGTCGCAGGGGCCAGTACTGAAGCTTTCTTT; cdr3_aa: CASSLVAGASTEAFF
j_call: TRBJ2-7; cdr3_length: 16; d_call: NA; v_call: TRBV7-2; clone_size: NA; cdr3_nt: TGTGCCAGCAGTGCGACCGGGACTCTGTGGAGAGGCGAGCAGTACTTC; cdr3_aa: CASSATGTLWRGEQYF
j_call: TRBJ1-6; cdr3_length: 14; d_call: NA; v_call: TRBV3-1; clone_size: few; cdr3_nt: TGTGCCAGCAGCCAAGGGACTGGGGGGACACCCCTCCACTTT; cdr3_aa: CASSQGTGGTPLHF
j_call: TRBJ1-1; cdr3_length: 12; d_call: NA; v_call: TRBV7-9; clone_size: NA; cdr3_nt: TGTGCCAGCAGCCACCGCGGGGATGAAGCTTTCTTT; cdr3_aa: CASSHRGDEAFF
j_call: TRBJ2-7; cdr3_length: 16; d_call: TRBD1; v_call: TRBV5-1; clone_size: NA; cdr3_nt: TGTGCCAGCAGTCGTGCCGGGACAGGAAAAAGCTCCGAGCAGTACTTC; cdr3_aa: CASSRAGTGKSSEQYF
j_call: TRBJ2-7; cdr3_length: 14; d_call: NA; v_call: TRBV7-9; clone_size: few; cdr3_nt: TGTGCCAGCAGCTTAGAAGCCATAACCTACGAGCAGTACTTC; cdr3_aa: CASSLEAITYEQYF
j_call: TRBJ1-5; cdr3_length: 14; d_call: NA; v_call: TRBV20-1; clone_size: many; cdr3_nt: TGCAGTGCTAGACCGGGACGATACGATCAGCCCCAGCATTTT; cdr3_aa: CSARPGRYDQPQHF
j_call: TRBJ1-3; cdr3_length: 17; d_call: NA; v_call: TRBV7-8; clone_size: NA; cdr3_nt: TGTGCCAGCAGCCGGGAGTCCTCGAGGAGCTCTGGAAACACCATATATTTT; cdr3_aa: CASSRESSRSSGNTIYF
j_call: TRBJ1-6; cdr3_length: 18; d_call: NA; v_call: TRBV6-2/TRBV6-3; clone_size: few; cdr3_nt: TGTGCCAGCAGTTACTCGTCGGTAGGTCGACAACTAAATTCACCCCTCCACTTT; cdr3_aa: CASSYSSVGRQLNSPLHF
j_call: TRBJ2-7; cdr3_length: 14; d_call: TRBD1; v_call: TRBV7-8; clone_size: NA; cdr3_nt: TGCGCCAGCAGCCAACGGACAGGGGTCTACGAGCAGTACTTC; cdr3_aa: CASSQRTGVYEQYF
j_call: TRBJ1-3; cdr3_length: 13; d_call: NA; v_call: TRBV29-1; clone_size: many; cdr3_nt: TGCAGCGTTGAATTCCAACCTGGAAACACCATATATTTT; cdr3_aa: CSVEFQPGNTIYF
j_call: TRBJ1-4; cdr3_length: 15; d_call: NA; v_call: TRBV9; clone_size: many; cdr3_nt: TGTGCCAGCAGCCCCGGACAGTCCCTAGATGAAAAACTGTTTTTT; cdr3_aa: CASSPGQSLDEKLFF
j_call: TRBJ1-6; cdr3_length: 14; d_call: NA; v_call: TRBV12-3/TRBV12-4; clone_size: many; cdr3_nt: TGTGCCAGCAGTTTTGGGGGTAGTGGTTCACCCCTCCACTTT; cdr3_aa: CASSFGGSGSPLHF
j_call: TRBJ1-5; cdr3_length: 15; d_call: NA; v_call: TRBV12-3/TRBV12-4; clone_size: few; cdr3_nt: TGTGCCAGCAGTTTAATGGGGACGAGCAATCAGCCCCAGCATTTT; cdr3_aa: CASSLMGTSNQPQHF
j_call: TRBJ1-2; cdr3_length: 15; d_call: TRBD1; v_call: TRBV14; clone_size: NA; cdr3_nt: TGTGCCAGCAGCCAAGCGGGACAGGGGCTCGGCGGCTACACCTTC; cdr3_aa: CASSQAGQGLGGYTF
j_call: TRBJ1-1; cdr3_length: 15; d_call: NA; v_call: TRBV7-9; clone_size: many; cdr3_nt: TGTGCCAGCAGCTCGGAGACGGACCTAAACACTGAAGCTTTCTTT; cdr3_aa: CASSSETDLNTEAFF